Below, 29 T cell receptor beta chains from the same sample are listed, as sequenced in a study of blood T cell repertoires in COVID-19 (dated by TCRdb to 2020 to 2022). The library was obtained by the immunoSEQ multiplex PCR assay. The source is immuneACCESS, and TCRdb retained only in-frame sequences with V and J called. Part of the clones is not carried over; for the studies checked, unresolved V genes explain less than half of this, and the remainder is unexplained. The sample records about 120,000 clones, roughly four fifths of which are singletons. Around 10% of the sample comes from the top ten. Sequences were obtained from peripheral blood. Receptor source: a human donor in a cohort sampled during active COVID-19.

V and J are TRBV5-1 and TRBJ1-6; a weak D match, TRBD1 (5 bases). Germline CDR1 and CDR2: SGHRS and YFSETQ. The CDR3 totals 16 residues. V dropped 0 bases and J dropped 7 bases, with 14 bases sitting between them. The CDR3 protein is CASSLAGTAGNSPLHF. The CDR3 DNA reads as TGCGCCAGCAGCTTGGCCGGGACCGCGGGGAATTCACCCCTCCACTTT.

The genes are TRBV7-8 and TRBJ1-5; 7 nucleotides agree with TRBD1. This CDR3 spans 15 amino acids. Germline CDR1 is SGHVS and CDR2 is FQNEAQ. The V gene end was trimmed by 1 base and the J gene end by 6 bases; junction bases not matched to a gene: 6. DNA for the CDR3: TGTGCCAGCAGCTTAGGTGGACAGGTGAGTCAGCCCCAGCATTTT. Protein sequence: CASSLGGQVSQPQHF.

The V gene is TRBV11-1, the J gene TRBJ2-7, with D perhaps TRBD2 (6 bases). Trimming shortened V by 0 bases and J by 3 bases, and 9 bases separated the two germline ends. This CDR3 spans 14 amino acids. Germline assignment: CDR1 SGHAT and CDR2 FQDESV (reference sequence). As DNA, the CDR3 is TGTGCCAGCAGCTTAGCGGAGGGGCGCTACGAGCAGTACTTC. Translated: CASSLAEGRYEQYF.

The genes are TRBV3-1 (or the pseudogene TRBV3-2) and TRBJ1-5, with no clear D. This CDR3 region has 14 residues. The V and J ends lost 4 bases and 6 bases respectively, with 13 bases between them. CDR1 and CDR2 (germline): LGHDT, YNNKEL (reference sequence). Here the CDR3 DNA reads TGTGCCAGCAGCCTCCTACATGAGCGTCAGCCCCAGCATTTT. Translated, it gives CASSLLHERQPQHF.

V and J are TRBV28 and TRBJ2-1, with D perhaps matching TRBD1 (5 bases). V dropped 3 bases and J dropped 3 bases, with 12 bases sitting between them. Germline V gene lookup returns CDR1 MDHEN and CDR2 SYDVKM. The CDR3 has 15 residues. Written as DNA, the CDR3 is TGTGCCAGCAGTTTGGGCCAGGGCCTCTACAATGAGCAGTTCTTC. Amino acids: CASSLGQGLYNEQFF.

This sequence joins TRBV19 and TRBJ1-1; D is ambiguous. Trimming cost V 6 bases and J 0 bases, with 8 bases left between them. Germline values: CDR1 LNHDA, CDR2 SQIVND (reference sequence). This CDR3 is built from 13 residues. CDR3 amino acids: CASSDTMNTEAFF. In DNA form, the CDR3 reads TGTGCCAGTAGCGACACCATGAACACTGAAGCTTTCTTT.

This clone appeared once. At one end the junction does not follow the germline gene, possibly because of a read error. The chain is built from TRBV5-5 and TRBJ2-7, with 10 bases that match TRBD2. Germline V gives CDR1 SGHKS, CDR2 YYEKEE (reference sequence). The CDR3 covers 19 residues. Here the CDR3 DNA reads TGTGCCAGCAGATTGGGGGACTGGCTAGCGGGGGCTAACTCCTACGAGCAGTACTTC. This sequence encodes CASRLGDWLAGANSYEQYF.

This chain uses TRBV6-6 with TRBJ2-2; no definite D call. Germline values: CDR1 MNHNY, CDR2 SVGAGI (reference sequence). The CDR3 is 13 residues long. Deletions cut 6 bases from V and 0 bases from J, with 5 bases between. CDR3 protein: CASRAANTGELFF. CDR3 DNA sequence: TGTGCCAGCAGAGCCGCGAACACCGGGGAGCTGTTTTTT.

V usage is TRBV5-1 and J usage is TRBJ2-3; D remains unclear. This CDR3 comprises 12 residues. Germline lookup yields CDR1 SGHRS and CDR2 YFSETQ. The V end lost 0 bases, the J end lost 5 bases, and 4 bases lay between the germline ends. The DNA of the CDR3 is TGCGCCAGCAGCTTGGAGAGAGATACGCAGTATTTT. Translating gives CASSLERDTQYF.

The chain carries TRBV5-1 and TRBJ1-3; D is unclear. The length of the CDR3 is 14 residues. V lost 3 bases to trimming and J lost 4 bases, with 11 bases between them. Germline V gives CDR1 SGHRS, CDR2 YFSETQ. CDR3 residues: CASSSDFRGNTIYF. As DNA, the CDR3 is TGCGCCAGCAGCTCAGATTTCAGGGGAAACACCATATATTTT.

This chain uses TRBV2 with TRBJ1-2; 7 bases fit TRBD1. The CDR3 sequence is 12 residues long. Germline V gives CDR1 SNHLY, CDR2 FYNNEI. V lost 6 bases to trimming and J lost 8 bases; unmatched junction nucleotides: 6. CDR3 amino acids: CASRAGGRGYTF. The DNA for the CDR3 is TGTGCCAGCAGGGCAGGGGGACGGGGCTACACCTTC.

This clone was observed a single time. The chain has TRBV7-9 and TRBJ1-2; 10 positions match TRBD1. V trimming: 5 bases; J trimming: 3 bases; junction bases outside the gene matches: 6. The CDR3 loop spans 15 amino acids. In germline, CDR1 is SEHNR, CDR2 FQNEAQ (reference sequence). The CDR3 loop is CASSRGQGLDYGYTF. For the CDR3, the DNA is TGTGCCAGCAGCCGGGGACAGGGGCTCGACTATGGCTACACCTTC. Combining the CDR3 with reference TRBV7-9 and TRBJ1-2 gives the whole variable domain DTGVSQNPRHKITKRGQNVTFRCDPISEHNRLYWYRQTLGQGPEFLTYFQNEAQLEKSRLLSDRFSAERPKGSFSTLEIQRTEQGDSAMYLCASSRGQGLDYGYTFGSGTRLTVV.

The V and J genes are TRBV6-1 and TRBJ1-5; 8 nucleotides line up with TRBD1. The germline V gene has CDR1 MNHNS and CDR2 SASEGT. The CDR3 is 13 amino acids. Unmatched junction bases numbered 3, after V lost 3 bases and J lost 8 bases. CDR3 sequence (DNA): TGTGCCAGCAGTGACAGGGGGCAGGAGCCCCAGCATTTT. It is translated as CASSDRGQEPQHF.

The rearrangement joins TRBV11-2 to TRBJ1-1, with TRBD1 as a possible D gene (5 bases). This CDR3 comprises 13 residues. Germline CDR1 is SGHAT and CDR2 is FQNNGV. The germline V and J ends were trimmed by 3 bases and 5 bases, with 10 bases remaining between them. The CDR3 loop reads CASSFQGSTEAFF. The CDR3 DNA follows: TGTGCCAGCAGCTTCCAGGGATCTACTGAAGCTTTCTTT. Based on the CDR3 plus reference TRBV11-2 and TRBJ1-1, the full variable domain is EAGVAQSPRYKIIEKRQSVAFWCNPISGHATLYWYQQILGQGPKLLIQFQNNGVVDDSQLPKDRFSAERLKGVDSTLKIQPAKLEDSAVYLCASSFQGSTEAFFGQGTRLTVV.

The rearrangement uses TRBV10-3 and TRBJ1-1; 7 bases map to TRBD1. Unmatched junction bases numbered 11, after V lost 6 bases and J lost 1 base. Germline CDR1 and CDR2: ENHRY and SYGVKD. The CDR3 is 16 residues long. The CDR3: CAISAYGGQRNTEAFF. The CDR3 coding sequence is TGTGCCATCAGCGCCTACGGGGGACAGCGGAACACTGAAGCTTTCTTT.

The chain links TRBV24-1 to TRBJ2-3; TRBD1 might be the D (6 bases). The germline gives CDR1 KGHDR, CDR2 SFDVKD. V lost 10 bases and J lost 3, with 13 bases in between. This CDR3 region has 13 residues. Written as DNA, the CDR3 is TGTGCCACGACCAGGGGTGAGACAGATACGCAGTATTTT. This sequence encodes CATTRGETDTQYF.

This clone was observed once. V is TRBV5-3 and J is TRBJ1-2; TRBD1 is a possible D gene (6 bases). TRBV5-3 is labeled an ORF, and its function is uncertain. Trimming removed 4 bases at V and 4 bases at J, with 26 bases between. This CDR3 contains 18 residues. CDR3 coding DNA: TGTGCCAGAAGCCCCAGTAGGATTGAACAGGGAATGAGCTATGGCTACACCTTC. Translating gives CARSPSRIEQGMSYGYTF.

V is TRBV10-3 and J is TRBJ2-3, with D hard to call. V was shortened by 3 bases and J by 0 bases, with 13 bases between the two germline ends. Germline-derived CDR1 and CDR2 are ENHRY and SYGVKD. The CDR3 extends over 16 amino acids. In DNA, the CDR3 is TGTGCCATCAGTGATGTGGTAGCTTCTAGCACAGATACGCAGTATTTT. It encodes CAISDVVASSTDTQYF.

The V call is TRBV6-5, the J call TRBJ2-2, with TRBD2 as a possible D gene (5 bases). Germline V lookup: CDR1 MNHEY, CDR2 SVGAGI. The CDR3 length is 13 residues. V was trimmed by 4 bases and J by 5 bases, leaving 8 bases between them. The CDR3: CASSSSGTGELFF. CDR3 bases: TGTGCCAGCAGTTCGTCGGGGACCGGGGAGCTGTTTTTT.

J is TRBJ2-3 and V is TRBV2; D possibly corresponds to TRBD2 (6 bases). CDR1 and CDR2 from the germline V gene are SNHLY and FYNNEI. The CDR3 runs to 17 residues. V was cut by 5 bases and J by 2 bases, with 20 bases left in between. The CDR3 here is CASSRVGRGPLTDTQYF. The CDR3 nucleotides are TGTGCCAGCAGTAGGGTTGGGCGGGGACCTCTCACAGATACGCAGTATTTT.

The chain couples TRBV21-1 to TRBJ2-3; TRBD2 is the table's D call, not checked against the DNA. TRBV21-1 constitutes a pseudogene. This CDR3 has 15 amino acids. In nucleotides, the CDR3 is TGTGCCAGCAGCAAATTTACTAGCAAATTCGATACGCAGTATTTT. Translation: CASSKFTSKFDTQYF.

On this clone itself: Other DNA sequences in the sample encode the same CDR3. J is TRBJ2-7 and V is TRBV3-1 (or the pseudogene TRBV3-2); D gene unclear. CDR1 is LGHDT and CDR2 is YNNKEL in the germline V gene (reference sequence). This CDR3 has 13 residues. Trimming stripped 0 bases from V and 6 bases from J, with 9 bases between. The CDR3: CASSQDLTGEQYF. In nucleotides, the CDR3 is TGTGCCAGCAGCCAAGATCTTACGGGCGAGCAGTACTTC.

CDR3 DNA: TGCGCCAGCAGCCAAGGGAGCGGGGGGGCAGCCGAGACCCAGTACTTC. It encodes CASSQGSGGAAETQYF. The rearrangement uses TRBV4-1 and TRBJ2-5; 10 nucleotides match TRBD2. The CDR3 extends over 16 amino acids. Germline lookup yields CDR1 MGHRA and CDR2 YSYEKL. J lost 5 bases, V lost 1 base, and 7 bases had no gene match.

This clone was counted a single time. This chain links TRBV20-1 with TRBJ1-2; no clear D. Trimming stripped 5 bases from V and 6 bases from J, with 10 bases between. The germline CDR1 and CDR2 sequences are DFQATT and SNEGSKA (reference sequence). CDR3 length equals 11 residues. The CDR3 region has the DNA TGCAGTGCTCCCGACTTAAATGGCTACACCTTC. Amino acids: CSAPDLNGYTF.

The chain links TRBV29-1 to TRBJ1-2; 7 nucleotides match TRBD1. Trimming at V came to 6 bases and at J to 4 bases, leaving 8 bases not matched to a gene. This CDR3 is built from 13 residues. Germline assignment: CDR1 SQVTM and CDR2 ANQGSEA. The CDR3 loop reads CSVDQRGPYGYTF. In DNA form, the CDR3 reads TGCAGCGTAGACCAAAGGGGGCCCTATGGCTACACCTTC.

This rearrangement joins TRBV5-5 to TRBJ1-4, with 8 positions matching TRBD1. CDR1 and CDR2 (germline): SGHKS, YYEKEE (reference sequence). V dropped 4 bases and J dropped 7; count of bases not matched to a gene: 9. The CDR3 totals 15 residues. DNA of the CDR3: TGTGCCAGCAGCACCGACAGGGGTTTACGTGAAAAACTGTTTTTT. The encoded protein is CASSTDRGLREKLFF.

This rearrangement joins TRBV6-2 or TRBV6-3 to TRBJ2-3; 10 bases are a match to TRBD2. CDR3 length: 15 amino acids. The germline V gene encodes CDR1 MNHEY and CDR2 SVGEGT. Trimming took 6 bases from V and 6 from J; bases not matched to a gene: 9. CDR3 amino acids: CASSLQAGGGDTQYF. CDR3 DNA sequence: TGTGCCAGCAGCTTACAAGCGGGGGGGGGCGATACGCAGTATTTT.

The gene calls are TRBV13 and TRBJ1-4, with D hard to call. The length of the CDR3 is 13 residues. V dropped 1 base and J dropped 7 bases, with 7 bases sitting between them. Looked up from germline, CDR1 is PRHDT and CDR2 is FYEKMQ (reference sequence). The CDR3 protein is CASSLAGLEKLFF. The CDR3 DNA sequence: TGTGCCAGCAGCTTAGCAGGACTTGAAAAACTGTTTTTT.

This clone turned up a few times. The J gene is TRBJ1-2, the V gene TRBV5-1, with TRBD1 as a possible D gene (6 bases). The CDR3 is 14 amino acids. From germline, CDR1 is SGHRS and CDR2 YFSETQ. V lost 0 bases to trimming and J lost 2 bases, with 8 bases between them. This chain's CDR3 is CASSLATGNYGYTF. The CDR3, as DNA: TGCGCCAGCAGCTTGGCTACAGGGAACTATGGCTACACCTTC.